The present T cell receptor (beta chain) was sequenced within a study of blood T cells in healthy people across ages. Primed by a sample-barcoded 5' primer and a J-beta primer mix, a second PCR proceeded for about 6 to 12 cycles. TCRdb reprocessed the 5' RACE reads with MiXCR, giving one entry per CDR3 protein. Of around 970,000 distinct CDR3 sequences in the sample, 51% were seen once. Material for sequencing was blood. This receptor was identified in an older woman in good health.

The CDR3 reads CASSPTDTEAFF. CDR3 in DNA: TGTGCCAGCAGCCCGACCGACACTGAAGCTTTCTTT. This chain connects TRBV14 to TRBJ1-1; D is uncertain. The length of the CDR3 is 12 residues. The V end lost 4 bases, the J end lost 3 bases, and 6 bases lay between the germline ends. The germline CDR1 and CDR2 sequences are SGHDN and FVKESK. Filled out from reference TRBV14 and TRBJ1-1, the complete variable domain reads EAGVTQFPSHSVIEKGQTVTLRCDPISGHDNLYWYRRVMGKEIKFLLHFVKESKQDESGMPNNRFLAERTGGTYSTLKVQPAELEDSGVYFCASSPTDTEAFFGQGTRLTVV.